These T cell receptor beta chains were read from a single sample in a study of blood T cell repertoires in COVID-19. Here immunoSEQ multiplex PCR was the method, and the copy in TCRdb shows in-frame clones only, minus some. The data show under 65,000 clones, roughly 90% seen once. The sequencing sample was made of peripheral blood. These receptors were obtained from a human donor in a cohort sampled during active COVID-19. Each CDR3 is given with its conserved first and last residue.

j_call	v_call	cdr3_aa
TRBJ2-3	TRBV6-5	CASSLAGGYTDTQYF
TRBJ2-2	TRBV14	CASSQVWLAGGRNTGELFF
TRBJ2-2	TRBV10-3	CAISEVLFPGQGSPGELFF
TRBJ2-3	TRBV4-2	CASSQGTGGSTDTQYF
TRBJ2-7	TRBV4-2	CASSQELRGGPGDEQYF
TRBJ1-2	TRBV6-5	CASSRGQSSGYTF
TRBJ1-1	TRBV14	CASSLRQGELTEAFF
TRBJ2-1	TRBV2	CASGGAVSNNEQFF
TRBJ1-2	TRBV6-5	CASSSPGKNYGYTF
TRBJ2-3	TRBV19	CASSISSGGTDTQYF
TRBJ1-2	TRBV12-3/TRBV12-4	CASSPTGHGYTF
TRBJ2-7	TRBV6-5	CASRPRQGGEYF
TRBJ2-7	TRBV4-1	CASSRGTGVRYEQYF
TRBJ2-3	TRBV4-3	CASSQGLQATDTQYF
TRBJ2-7	TRBV19	CASSLSSGAYEQYF
TRBJ2-7	TRBV30	CAWTTGFPPYEQYF
TRBJ1-5	TRBV9	CASSVGLENQPQHF
TRBJ1-3	TRBV7-2	CASSSRYGGSGNTIYF